These T cell receptor beta chains were read from a single sample in a study of shared clonotypes between healthy human individuals. The protocol was immunoSEQ multiplex PCR, while the TCRdb copy is restricted to in-frame clones and leaves out a portion. This table has about 700,000 clones, about 91% appearing once. Sequencing used naive CD8+ T cells sorted from blood. These receptors were obtained from a man aged 30 to 45 in good health. CDR3s leave out the opening cysteine and the closing phenylalanine or tryptophan.

TRBV27	TRBJ2-1	ASSNRGPYNEQF
TRBV28	TRBJ1-2	ASSLEAGLHGYT
TRBV7-9	TRBJ2-1	ASSYSNLGDEQF
TRBV6-1	TRBJ1-3	ASSELAHSGNTIY
TRBV5-6	TRBJ2-2	ASSLVGVGGWNTGELF
TRBV5-4	TRBJ2-1	ASSLDPGNEQF
TRBV7-9	TRBJ1-3	ASSPPTSSGNTIY
TRBV19	TRBJ1-1	ASSRFPGWQAQEAF
TRBV5-4	TRBJ2-3	ASFLEGTARDTKRGTQY
TRBV6-1	TRBJ2-3	AGGITSLNTDTQY
TRBV12-5	TRBJ1-5	ASGLDPRGRRGDNQPQH
TRBV7-9	TRBJ2-2	ASSLVELAGELF
TRBV7-9	TRBJ2-5	ASSFSDLSKETQY
TRBV7-6	TRBJ1-1	ASSRASGAAEAF
TRBV9	TRBJ2-1	ASSVYSGLLDNEQF
TRBV7-9	TRBJ2-1	ASSDPVTSATLRL